This T cell receptor beta chain stems from a study of beta chain features in type 1 diabetes. On the study more broadly: Summed over all samples, the examined sorted cells came to 85 million to 130 million. Study results and limitations: For cells with high TCR expression, cDNA sequencing could yield over-representation.

This clone occurred a few times. What it binds is not known. At the DNA level, this CDR3 is encoded by other sequences in the same sample as well. Since all of the isolated RNA was reverse transcribed, expressed TCRB transcripts were what got sequenced. An average of around 3.9 million reads was obtained for naive, central memory and regulatory T cell samples. Sequencing used immunoSEQ multiplex PCR; TCRdb keeps in-frame clones, though not all of them. The sample includes roughly 450,000 clones, around 14% seen only once; the top ten take around 0.035%. Staining for CD45RO/CCR7/CD25/CD127/CD95/CD27 allowed sorting of CD4+ naive, central memory, regulatory and stem cell-like memory cells. V gave up 4 bases and J gave up 0 bases, with 12 bases separating them. CDR1 and CDR2 (germline): SGHRS, YFSETQ. The CDR3 has 15 residues.

Sequencing was performed on naive CD4+ T cells from blood. This TCR was recovered from a young man in good health. The V call is TRBV5-1, the J call TRBJ2-3, with D perhaps matching TRBD1 or TRBD2 (5 bases each). The CDR3 spells CASSLDGASTDTQYF. In DNA form, the CDR3 reads TGCGCCAGCAGCCTCGACGGGGCTAGCACAGATACGCAGTATTTT.